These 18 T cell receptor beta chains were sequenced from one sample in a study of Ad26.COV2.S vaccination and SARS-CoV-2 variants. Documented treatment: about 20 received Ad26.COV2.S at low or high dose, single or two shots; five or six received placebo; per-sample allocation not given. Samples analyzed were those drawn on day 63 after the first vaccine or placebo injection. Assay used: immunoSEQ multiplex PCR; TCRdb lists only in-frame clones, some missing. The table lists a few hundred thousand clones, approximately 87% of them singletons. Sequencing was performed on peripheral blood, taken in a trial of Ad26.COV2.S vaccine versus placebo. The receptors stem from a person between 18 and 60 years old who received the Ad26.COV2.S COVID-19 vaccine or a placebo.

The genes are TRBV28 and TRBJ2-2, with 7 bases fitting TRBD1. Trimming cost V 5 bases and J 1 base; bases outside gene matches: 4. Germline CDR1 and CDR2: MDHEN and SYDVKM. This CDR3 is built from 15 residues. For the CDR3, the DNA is TGTGCCAGCAGTACGACAGGGAAGAACACCGGGGAGCTGTTTTTT. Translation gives CASSTTGKNTGELFF.

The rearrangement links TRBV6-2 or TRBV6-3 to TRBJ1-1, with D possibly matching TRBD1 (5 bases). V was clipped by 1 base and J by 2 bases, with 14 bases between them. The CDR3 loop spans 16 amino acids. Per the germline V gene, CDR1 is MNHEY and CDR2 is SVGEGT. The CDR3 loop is CASSYFAAGRNTEAFF. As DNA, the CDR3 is TGTGCCAGCAGTTACTTCGCGGCAGGGCGAAACACTGAAGCTTTCTTT.

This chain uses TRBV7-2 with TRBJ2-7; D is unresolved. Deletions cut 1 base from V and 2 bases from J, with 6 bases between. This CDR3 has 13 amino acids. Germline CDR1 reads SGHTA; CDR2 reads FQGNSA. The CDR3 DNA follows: TGTGCCAGCAGCTTAGAGTCCCCCTACGAGCAGTACTTC. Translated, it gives CASSLESPYEQYF.

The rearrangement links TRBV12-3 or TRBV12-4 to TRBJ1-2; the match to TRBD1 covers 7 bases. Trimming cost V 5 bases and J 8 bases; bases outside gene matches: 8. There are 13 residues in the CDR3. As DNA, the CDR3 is TGTGCCAGCAGTCCCATGGGACAGTGGGGCTACACCTTC. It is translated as CASSPMGQWGYTF.

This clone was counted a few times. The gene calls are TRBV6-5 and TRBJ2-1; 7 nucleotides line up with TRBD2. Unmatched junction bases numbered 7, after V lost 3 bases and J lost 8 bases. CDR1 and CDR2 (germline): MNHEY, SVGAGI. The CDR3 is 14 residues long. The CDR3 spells CASSYGWREYEQFF. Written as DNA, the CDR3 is TGTGCCAGCAGTTATGGGTGGCGGGAGTATGAGCAGTTCTTC.

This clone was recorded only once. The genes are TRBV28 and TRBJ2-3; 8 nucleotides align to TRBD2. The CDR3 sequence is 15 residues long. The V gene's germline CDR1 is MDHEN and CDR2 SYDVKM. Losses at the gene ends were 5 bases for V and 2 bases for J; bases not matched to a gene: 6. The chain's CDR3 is CASSPRGALTDTQYF. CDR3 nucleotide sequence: TGTGCCAGCAGTCCGCGGGGGGCTCTCACAGATACGCAGTATTTT.

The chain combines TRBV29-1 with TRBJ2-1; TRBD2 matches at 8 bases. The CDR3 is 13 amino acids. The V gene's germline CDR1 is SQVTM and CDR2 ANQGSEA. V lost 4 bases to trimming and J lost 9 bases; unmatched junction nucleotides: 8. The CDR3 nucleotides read TGCAGCGTTGGGCCGAATACTAGCGGTGAGCAGTTCTTC. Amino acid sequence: CSVGPNTSGEQFF.

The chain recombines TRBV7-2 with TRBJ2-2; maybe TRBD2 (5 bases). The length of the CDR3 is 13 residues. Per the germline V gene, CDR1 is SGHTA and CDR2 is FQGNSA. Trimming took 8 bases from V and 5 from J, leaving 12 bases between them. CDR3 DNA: TGTGCCAGCGATCTAGGAGGTACCGGGGAGCTGTTTTTT. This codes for CASDLGGTGELFF. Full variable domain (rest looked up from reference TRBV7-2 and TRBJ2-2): GAGVSQSPSNKVTEKGKDVELRCDPISGHTALYWYRQSLGQGLEFLIYFQGNSAPDKSGLPSDRFSAERTGGSVSTLTIQRTQQEDSAVYLCASDLGGTGELFFGEGSRLTVL.

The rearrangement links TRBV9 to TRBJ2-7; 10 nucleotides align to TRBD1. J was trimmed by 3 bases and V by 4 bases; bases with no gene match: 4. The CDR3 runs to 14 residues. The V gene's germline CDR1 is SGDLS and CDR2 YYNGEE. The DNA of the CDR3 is TGTGCCAGCAGCAAACGGACAGGGGGCTACGAGCAGTACTTC. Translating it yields CASSKRTGGYEQYF.

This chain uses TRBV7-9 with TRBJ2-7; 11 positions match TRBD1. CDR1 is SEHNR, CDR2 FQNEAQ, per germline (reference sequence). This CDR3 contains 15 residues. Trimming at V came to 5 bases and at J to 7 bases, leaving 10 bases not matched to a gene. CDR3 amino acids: CASSLGTGGTGEQYF. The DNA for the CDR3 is TGTGCCAGCAGCCTTGGGACAGGGGGAACGGGAGAGCAGTACTTC. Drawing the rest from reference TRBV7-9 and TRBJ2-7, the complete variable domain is DTGVSQNPRHKITKRGQNVTFRCDPISEHNRLYWYRQTLGQGPEFLTYFQNEAQLEKSRLLSDRFSAERPKGSFSTLEIQRTEQGDSAMYLCASSLGTGGTGEQYFGPGTRLTVT.

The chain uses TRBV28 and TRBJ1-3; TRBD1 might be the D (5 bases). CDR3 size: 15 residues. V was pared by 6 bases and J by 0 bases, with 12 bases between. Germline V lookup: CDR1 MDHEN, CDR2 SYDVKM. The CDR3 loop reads CASSPGTVSGNTIYF. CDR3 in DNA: TGTGCCAGCAGCCCCGGGACCGTCTCTGGAAACACCATATATTTT. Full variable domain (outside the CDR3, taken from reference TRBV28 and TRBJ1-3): DVKVTQSSRYLVKRTGEKVFLECVQDMDHENMFWYRQDPGLGLRLIYFSYDVKMKEKGDIPEGYSVSREKKERFSLILESASTNQTSMYLCASSPGTVSGNTIYFGEGSWLTVV.

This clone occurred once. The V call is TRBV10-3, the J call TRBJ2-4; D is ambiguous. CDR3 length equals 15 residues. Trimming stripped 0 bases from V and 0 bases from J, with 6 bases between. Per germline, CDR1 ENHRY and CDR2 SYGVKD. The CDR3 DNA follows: TGTGCCATCAGTGAGTCGCACATAGCCAAAAACATTCAGTACTTC. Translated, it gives CAISESHIAKNIQYF.

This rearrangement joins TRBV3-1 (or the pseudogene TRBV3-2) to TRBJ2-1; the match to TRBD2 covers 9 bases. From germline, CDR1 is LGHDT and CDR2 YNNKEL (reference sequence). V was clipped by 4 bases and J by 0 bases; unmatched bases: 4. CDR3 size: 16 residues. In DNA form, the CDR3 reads TGTGCCAGCAGCCCTCGGACTAGCGCCTCCTACAATGAGCAGTTCTTC. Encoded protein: CASSPRTSASYNEQFF.

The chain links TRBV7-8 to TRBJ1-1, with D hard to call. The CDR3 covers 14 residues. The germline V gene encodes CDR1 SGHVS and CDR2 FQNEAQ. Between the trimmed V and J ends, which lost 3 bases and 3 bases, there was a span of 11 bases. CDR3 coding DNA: TGTGCCAGCAGCTTTAAGACCTCAGACACTGAAGCTTTCTTT. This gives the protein CASSFKTSDTEAFF.

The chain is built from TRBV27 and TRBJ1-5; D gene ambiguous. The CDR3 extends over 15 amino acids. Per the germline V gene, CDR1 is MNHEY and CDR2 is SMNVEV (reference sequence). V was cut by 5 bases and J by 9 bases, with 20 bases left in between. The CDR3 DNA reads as TGTGCCAGCAGTGTACGAGGGCCGCTATACGGGCCCCAGCATTTT. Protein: CASSVRGPLYGPQHF.

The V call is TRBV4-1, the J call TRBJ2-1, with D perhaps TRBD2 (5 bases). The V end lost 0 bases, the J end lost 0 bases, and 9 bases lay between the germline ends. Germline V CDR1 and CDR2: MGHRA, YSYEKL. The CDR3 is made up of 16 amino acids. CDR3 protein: CASSQDGSYSYNEQFF. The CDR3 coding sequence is TGCGCCAGCAGCCAAGATGGGAGCTACTCCTACAATGAGCAGTTCTTC.

DNA of the CDR3: TGTGCCAGCAGCTCCTCTAGCGGGGGCTACAATGAGCAGTTCTTC. Translated: CASSSSSGGYNEQFF. The chain links TRBV5-6 to TRBJ2-1; 10 bases fit TRBD2. Germline-derived CDR1 and CDR2 are SGHDT and YYEEEE. V lost 3 bases and J lost 3; bases outside the gene matches: 3. This CDR3 region has 15 residues.

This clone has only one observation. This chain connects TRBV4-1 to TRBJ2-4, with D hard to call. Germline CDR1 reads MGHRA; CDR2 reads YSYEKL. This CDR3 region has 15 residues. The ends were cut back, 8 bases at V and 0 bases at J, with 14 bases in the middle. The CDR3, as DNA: TGCGCCAGCCGAATCGACTCACTAGCCAAAAACATTCAGTACTTC. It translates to CASRIDSLAKNIQYF.